The rows below give T cell receptor beta chains drawn from one sample of a study of blood T cell repertoires in COVID-19. Generated by immunoSEQ multiplex PCR, the TCRdb table keeps only in-frame clones and is missing some. The repertoire holds 200,000 to 250,000 clones, with 80% to 85% as singletons. The source material was PBMCs or T cells enriched from blood (not recorded which). The receptors were gathered from a woman aged 45-60 years with acute COVID-19. Each CDR3 is given with its conserved first and last residue. D genes are given only for firm matches. The size field is filled for only some rows; it gives once, few, many or a size class.

D gene	clone size	J gene	V gene	CDR3 DNA	CDR3 protein
TRBD2	.	TRBJ2-1	TRBV27	TGTGCCAGCAGTCACCAAGCGGGGATTTACAATGAGCAGTTCTTC	CASSHQAGIYNEQFF
TRBD1	.	TRBJ2-7	TRBV5-1	TGCGCCAGCATGCCTCGGACAGGGGGCTACGAGCAGTACTTC	CASMPRTGGYEQYF
TRBD2	.	TRBJ2-7	TRBV2	TGTGCCAGCATGAGTCTTCCGGGACTAGCGGGAATGAGCTCCTACGAGCAGTACTTC	CASMSLPGLAGMSSYEQYF
TRBD1	.	TRBJ1-2	TRBV28	TGTGCCAGCAGACCGGGACAGGGGGCAGGTGGCTACACCTTC	CASRPGQGAGGYTF
.	.	TRBJ2-5	TRBV18	TGTGCCAGCTCACCCGGGGGATTGTTCGGAGAGACCCAGTACTTC	CASSPGGLFGETQYF
TRBD1	.	TRBJ1-1	TRBV2	TGTGCCAGCAGTGGACAGGGGCCCACTGAAGCTTTCTTT	CASSGQGPTEAFF
TRBD2	.	TRBJ2-3	TRBV6-1	TGTGCCAGCAGTGTCCTAGCGGGGGAGAGCACAGATACGCAGTATTTT	CASSVLAGESTDTQYF
TRBD1	.	TRBJ1-4	TRBV30	TGTGCCTGGGATCAATCGGGACAGAATGAAAAACTGTTTTTT	CAWDQSGQNEKLFF
TRBD1	.	TRBJ1-1	TRBV11-2	TGTGCCAGCAGGCGGGACAGGGGGCTTCTGAACACTGAAGCTTTCTTT	CASRRDRGLLNTEAFF
TRBD1	few	TRBJ1-6	TRBV28	TGTGCCAGCAGTTCCACGGACAGGGGGTCTGTGTCGCCCCTCCACTTT	CASSSTDRGSVSPLHF
.	.	TRBJ1-1	TRBV15	TGTGCCACCAGCAGAGATCAGACAGGGAACACTGAAGCTTTCTTT	CATSRDQTGNTEAFF
TRBD2	once	TRBJ2-7	TRBV20-1	TGCAGTGCTAGTCCCTCCCAGGGACTAGCGGGAGTATCGGGGGAGCAGTACTTC	CSASPSQGLAGVSGEQYF
.	.	TRBJ2-2	TRBV10-1	TGCGCCAGCGGGCGGGACAGCAAATGCACCGGGGAGCTGTTTTTT	CASGRDSKCTGELFF
TRBD1	.	TRBJ2-5	TRBV28	TGTGCCAGCAGTTCCCGGACAGGGGGCTATTGGGAGACCCAGTACTTC	CASSSRTGGYWETQYF
TRBD1	.	TRBJ2-1	TRBV7-2	TGTGCCAGCAGCTTGGAGGGACAGGGACACTACAATGAGCAGTTCTTC	CASSLEGQGHYNEQFF
.	once	TRBJ2-1	TRBV5-3	TGTGCCAGAAGCTTTAAGCGGGAGCAGTTCTTC	CARSFKREQFF
.	.	TRBJ2-4	TRBV27	TGTGCCAGCAGTTTGGACAGAAAAAACATTCAGTACTTC	CASSLDRKNIQYF
.	.	TRBJ2-5	TRBV5-5	TGTGCCAGCAGCTTGACCTCCCGGTCAGGACAAGAGACCCAGTACTTC	CASSLTSRSGQETQYF
.	.	TRBJ2-5	TRBV4-2	TGTGCCAGCAGCCAAAAGGGTAGAGTAGATGGAGGGACCCAGTACTTC	CASSQKGRVDGGTQYF
.	few	TRBJ2-7	TRBV3-1/TRBV3-2	TGTGCCAGCAGCCAGCCCGGGGGTGAGCAGTACTTC	CASSQPGGEQYF
TRBD2	.	TRBJ2-2	TRBV5-6	TGTGCCAGCAGCTTGGCCGCGTCGGTAGCGGGAGTGAACACCGGGGAGCTGTTTTTT	CASSLAASVAGVNTGELFF
TRBD2	.	TRBJ2-1	TRBV7-2	TGTGCCAGCAGCTCATACCGACTAGCGGGAGCGTCCTACAATGAGCAGTTCTTC	CASSSYRLAGASYNEQFF
.	.	TRBJ1-2	TRBV4-3	TGCGCCAGCAGCCAAGAACCCAGGGGTAACTATGGCTACACCTTC	CASSQEPRGNYGYTF
TRBD2	.	TRBJ2-7	TRBV7-3	TGTGCCAGCAGCCTAGAACTAGCGGGGGGAGAGCAGTACTTC	CASSLELAGGEQYF
.	few	TRBJ1-5	TRBV28	TGTGCCAGCAGTTTACAACAGGTTAGCAATCAGCCCCAGCATTTT	CASSLQQVSNQPQHF
.	.	TRBJ1-6	TRBV2	TGTGCCAGCAGGGACCAGGGGAGTTATTCACCCCTCCACTTT	CASRDQGSYSPLHF
TRBD2	.	TRBJ2-2	TRBV19	TGTGCCAGTAGTATAGTGGTTCTAGCGGGAGTGGCCGGGGAGCTGTTTTTT	CASSIVVLAGVAGELFF
.	few	TRBJ1-2	TRBV7-2	TGTGCCAGCAGCTTAATTTCCGGCGGGGCGTCTTACGGCTACACCTTC	CASSLISGGASYGYTF
.	.	TRBJ2-7	TRBV7-9	TGTGCCAGCAGCCTAAGAGGCCGGCAGAGCTCCTACGAGCAGTACTTC	CASSLRGRQSSYEQYF
.	few	TRBJ1-2	TRBV27	TGTGCCAGCAGCGCTACAGGAAGGCCCTATGGCTACACCTTC	CASSATGRPYGYTF
.	.	TRBJ1-1	TRBV28	TGTGCCAGCAAGCCAGGGCTCAACACTGAAGCTTTCTTT	CASKPGLNTEAFF
TRBD1	many	TRBJ1-6	TRBV4-1	TGCGCCAGCAGCCAGGGACAGGAGAGGAGTTCACCCCTCCACTTT	CASSQGQERSSPLHF
TRBD2	once	TRBJ2-1	TRBV7-6	TGTGCCAGCAGCTTAGTACTAGCGGCCTACAATGAGCAGTTCTTC	CASSLVLAAYNEQFF
.	.	TRBJ1-2	TRBV7-9	TGTGCCAGCAGCTACCCGCCGGTGAACTATGGCTACACCTTC	CASSYPPVNYGYTF
.	once	TRBJ2-3	TRBV7-9	TGTGCCAGTAAGATGACAGGAAGCACAGATACGCAGTATTTT	CASKMTGSTDTQYF
TRBD2	few	TRBJ2-1	TRBV11-1	TGTGCCAGCAGCTTAGGGACTAGCGCTGAGCAGTTCTTC	CASSLGTSAEQFF
.	.	TRBJ1-1	TRBV14	TGTGCCAGCAGCCAGCAGAAGAACACTGAAGCTTTCTTT	CASSQQKNTEAFF
TRBD1	once	TRBJ2-1	TRBV10-3	TGTGCCATCAGCGGACAGGGGGCTCATATGGGGCAGTTCTTC	CAISGQGAHMGQFF
.	.	TRBJ2-1	TRBV23-1	TGCGCCAGCAGTCAATCCGGGGGTCTATTTAAGGTGATGTTCTTC	CASSQSGGLFKVMFF
.	.	TRBJ1-2	TRBV29-1	TGCAGCGTTGAAGGGCAGGGTTCCTATGGCTACACCTTC	CSVEGQGSYGYTF
TRBD1	.	TRBJ2-3	TRBV6-6	TGTGCCAGCACTAACCGGGACAGTAGGACAGATACGCAGTATTTT	CASTNRDSRTDTQYF